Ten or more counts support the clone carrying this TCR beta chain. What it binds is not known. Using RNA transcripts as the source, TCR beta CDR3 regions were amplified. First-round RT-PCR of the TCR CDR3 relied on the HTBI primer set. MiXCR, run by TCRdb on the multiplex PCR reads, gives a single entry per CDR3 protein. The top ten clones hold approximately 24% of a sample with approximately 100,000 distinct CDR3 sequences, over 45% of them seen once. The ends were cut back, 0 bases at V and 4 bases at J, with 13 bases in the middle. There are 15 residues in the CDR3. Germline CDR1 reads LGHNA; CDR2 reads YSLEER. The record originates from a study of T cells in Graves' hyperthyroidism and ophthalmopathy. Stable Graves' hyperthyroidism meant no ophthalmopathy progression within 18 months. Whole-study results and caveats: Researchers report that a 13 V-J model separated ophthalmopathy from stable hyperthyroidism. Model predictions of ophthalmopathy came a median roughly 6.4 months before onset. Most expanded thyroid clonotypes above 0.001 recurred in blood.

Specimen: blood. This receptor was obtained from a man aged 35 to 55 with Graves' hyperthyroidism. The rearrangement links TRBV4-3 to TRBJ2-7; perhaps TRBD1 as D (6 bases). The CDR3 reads CASSQDPQGNYEQYF. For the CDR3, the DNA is TGCGCCAGCAGCCAAGATCCACAGGGAAATTACGAGCAGTACTTC.